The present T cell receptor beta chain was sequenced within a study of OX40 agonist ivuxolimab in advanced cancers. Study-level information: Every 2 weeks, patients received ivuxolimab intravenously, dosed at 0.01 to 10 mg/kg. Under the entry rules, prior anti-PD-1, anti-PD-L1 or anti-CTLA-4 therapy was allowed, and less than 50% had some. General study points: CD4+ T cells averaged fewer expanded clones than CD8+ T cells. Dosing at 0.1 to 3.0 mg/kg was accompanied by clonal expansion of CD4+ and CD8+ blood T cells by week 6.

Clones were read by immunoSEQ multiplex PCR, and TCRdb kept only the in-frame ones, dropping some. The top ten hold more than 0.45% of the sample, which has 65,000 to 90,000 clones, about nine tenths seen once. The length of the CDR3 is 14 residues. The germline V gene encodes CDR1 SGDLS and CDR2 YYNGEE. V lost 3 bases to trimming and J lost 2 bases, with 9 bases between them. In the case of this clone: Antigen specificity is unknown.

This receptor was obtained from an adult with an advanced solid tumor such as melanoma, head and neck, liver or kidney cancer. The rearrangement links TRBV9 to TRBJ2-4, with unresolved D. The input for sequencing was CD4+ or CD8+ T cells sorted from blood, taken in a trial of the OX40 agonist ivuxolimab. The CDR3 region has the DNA TGTGCCAGCAGCGCCACGGGTACCAAAAACATTCAGTACTTC. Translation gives CASSATGTKNIQYF. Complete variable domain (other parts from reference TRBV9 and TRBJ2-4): DSGVTQTPKHLITATGQRVTLRCSPRSGDLSVYWYQQSLDQGLQFLIQYYNGEERAKGNILERFSAQQFPDLHSELNLSSLELGDSALYFCASSATGTKNIQYFGAGTRLSVL.